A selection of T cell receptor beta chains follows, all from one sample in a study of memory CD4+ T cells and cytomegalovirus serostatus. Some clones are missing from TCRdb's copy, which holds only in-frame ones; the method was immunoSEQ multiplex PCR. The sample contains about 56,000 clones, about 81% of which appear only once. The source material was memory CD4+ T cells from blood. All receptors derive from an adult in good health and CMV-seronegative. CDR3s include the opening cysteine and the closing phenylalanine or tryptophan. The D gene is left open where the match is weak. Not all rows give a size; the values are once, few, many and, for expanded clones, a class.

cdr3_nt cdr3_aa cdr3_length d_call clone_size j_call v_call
TGTGCCAGCAGTTACGCGGCGGGGACTGAAGCTTTCTTT CASSYAAGTEAFF 13 NA NA TRBJ1-1 TRBV6-5
TGTGCCAGCAGTACCTACAGGGGAAACCACGAGCAGTACTTC CASSTYRGNHEQYF 14 TRBD1 NA TRBJ2-7 TRBV2
TGTGCCAGCAGCCTGGGGGGGAGGGGAACTGAAGCTTTCTTT CASSLGGRGTEAFF 14 NA few TRBJ1-1 TRBV11-2
TGTGCCACTGGCAGGGGGGAGCACGAGCAGTACTTC CATGRGEHEQYF 12 NA NA TRBJ2-7 TRBV10-3
TGTGCCAGCATAGCCTCGGGGAACTCCTATGGCTACACCTTC CASIASGNSYGYTF 14 NA once TRBJ1-2 TRBV25-1
TGTGCCAGCATCTACGACAGTACGGTAACTGAAGCTTTCTTT CASIYDSTVTEAFF 14 NA few TRBJ1-1 TRBV2
TGTGCCGGTAGGGCGCTCGGAACAGATACGCAGTATTTT CAGRALGTDTQYF 13 NA NA TRBJ2-3 TRBV6-6
TGTGCCAGCAGCTTAACCGGTTTGGGCTATGGCTACACCTTC CASSLTGLGYGYTF 14 NA NA TRBJ1-2 TRBV7-9
TGTGCCAGCAGTCCTCCTAGGACAGGGAGCTCCTATAATTCACCCCTCCACTTT CASSPPRTGSSYNSPLHF 18 TRBD1 NA TRBJ1-6 TRBV28
TGCAGCGTCCGAACGGGACTAGCGGAGGCAGATACGCAGTATTTT CSVRTGLAEADTQYF 15 TRBD2 NA TRBJ2-3 TRBV29-1
TGTGCCAGCAGCCCACCGGCCGGGGGACCTGGGGCCAACGTCCTGACTTTC CASSPPAGGPGANVLTF 17 NA NA TRBJ2-6 TRBV5-4
TGTGCCAGCAGCTTTGAAACAGGGGGCGGGACTGAAGCTTTCTTT CASSFETGGGTEAFF 15 TRBD1 NA TRBJ1-1 TRBV13
TGTGCTAGCAGCGTACAGGCGGGGGGGCCCGATACGCAGTATTTT CASSVQAGGPDTQYF 15 TRBD2 NA TRBJ2-3 TRBV7-7
TGCGCCAGCAGCCTAACTCCGGCCGATAACTATGGCTACACCTTC CASSLTPADNYGYTF 15 NA NA TRBJ1-2 TRBV4-1
TGCAGTGCTAGGACAGGGGCTGGCTACACCTTC CSARTGAGYTF 11 TRBD1 NA TRBJ1-2 TRBV20-1
TGTGCCAGCAGCCCGGCGGACAGTAATCAGCCCCAGCATTTT CASSPADSNQPQHF 14 NA once TRBJ1-5 TRBV7-9